This T cell receptor beta chain originates from a study of blood T cell repertoires in COVID-19. About the study: T cells, B-cell-depleted T cells, or PBMCs supplied cDNA or gDNA.

The CDR3 spans 14 residues. The germline V gene has CDR1 KGHDR and CDR2 SFDVKD. Unmatched junction bases numbered 10, after V lost 4 bases and J lost 10 bases. Some clones are missing from TCRdb's copy, which holds only in-frame ones; the method was immunoSEQ multiplex PCR. The data show about 200,000 clones, around 83% seen once. The sequenced material came from peripheral blood. This TCR was sampled from a woman aged 45 to 65 with COVID-19, enrolled during active disease. The chain has TRBV24-1 and TRBJ1-1; 8 positions match TRBD1. The CDR3 spells CATSDPGQGWGAFF. For the CDR3, the DNA is TGTGCCACCAGTGACCCCGGACAGGGCTGGGGAGCTTTCTTT.